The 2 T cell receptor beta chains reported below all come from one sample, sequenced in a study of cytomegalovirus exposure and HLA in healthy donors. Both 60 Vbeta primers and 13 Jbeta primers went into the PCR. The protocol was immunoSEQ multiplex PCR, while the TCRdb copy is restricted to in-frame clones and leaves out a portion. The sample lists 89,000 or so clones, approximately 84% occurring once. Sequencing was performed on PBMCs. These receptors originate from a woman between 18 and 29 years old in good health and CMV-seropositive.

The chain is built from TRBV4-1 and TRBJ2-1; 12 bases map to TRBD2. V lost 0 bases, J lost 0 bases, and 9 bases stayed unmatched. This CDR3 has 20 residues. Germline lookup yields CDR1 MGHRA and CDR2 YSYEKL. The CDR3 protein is CASSQERASGGAASYNEQFF. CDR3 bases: TGCGCCAGCAGCCAAGAACGGGCTAGCGGGGGGGCCGCCTCCTACAATGAGCAGTTCTTC.

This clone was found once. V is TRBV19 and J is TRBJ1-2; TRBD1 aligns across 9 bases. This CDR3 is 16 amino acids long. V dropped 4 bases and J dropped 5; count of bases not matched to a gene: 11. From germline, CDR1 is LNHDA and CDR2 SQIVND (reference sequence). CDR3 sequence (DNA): TGTGCCAGTAGTAGCAACCGGGACAGGGTCGGTTATGGCTACACCTTC. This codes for CASSSNRDRVGYGYTF.